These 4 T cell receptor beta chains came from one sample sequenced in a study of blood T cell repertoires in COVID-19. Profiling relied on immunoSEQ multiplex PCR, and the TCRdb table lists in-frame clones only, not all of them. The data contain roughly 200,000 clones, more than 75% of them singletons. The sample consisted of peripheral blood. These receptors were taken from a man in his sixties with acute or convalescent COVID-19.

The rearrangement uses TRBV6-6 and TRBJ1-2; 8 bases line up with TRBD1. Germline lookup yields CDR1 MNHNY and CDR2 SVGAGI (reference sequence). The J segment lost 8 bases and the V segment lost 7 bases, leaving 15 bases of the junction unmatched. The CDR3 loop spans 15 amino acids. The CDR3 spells CASTDGAGGAWGYTF. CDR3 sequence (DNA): TGTGCCAGCACCGACGGGGCAGGGGGCGCTTGGGGCTACACCTTC.

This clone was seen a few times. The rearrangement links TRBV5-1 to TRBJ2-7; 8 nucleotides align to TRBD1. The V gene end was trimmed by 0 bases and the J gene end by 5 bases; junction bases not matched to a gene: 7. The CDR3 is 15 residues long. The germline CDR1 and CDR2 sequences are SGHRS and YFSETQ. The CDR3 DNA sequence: TGCGCCAGCAGCTTGGTCAGCAGGGGGCTCCACGAGCAGTACTTC. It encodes CASSLVSRGLHEQYF.

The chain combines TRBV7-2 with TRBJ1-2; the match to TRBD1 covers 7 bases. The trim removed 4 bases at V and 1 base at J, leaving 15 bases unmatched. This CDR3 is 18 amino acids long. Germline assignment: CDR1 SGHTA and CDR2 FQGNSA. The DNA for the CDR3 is TGTGCCAGCAGCTCATTGGACAGGACATTAGTTCATAACTATGGCTACACCTTC. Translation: CASSSLDRTLVHNYGYTF.

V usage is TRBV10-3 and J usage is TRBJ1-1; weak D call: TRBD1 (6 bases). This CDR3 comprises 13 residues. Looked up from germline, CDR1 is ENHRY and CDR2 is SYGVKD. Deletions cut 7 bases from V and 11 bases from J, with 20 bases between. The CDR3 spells CAINSGERPPAFF. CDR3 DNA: TGTGCCATCAATTCAGGGGAGAGGCCGCCGGCTTTCTTT.